These T cell receptor beta chains were read from a single sample in a study of control samples from healthy donors and cancer patients. The assay was immunoSEQ multiplex PCR, and TCRdb's table has in-frame clones only and misses some. The sample has 150,000 or so clones; 85% to 95% are singletons. The specimen sequenced was PBMCs. These receptors originate from a man in his sixties with colorectal cancer. CDR3s include the opening cysteine and the closing phenylalanine or tryptophan. D genes are given only for firm matches. Some rows mark clone size as missing; the rest say once, few, many or name a class of expanded clone.

clone size	J gene	V gene	D gene	CDR3 protein	CDR3 DNA
.	TRBJ1-6	TRBV7-9	.	CASSPDGNSPLHF	TGTGCCAGCAGCCCTGATGGTAATTCACCCCTCCACTTT
.	TRBJ1-3	TRBV7-2	.	CASSLGLHSGNTIYF	TGTGCCAGCAGCCTGGGACTCCACTCTGGAAACACCATATATTTT
.	TRBJ1-5	TRBV6-5	.	CASTLELRGQPQHF	TGTGCCAGCACTCTCGAGCTCAGGGGTCAGCCCCAGCATTTT
.	TRBJ1-6	TRBV6-2/TRBV6-3	.	CASSRTGSPLHF	TGTGCCAGCAGTCGAACAGGGTCGCCCCTCCACTTT
.	TRBJ2-7	TRBV12-3/TRBV12-4	.	CASSLGPLYEQYF	TGTGCCAGCAGTTTGGGCCCCCTCTACGAGCAGTACTTC
.	TRBJ1-1	TRBV19	TRBD1	CASKTQGPMNTEAFF	TGTGCCAGTAAGACACAGGGGCCCATGAACACTGAAGCTTTCTTT
.	TRBJ2-5	TRBV5-4	TRBD2	CASSLASREGGGETQYF	TGTGCCAGCAGCTTGGCATCTAGGGAGGGCGGGGGAGAGACCCAGTACTTC
.	TRBJ2-5	TRBV19	.	CASSIAGETQYF	TGTGCCAGTAGTATAGCGGGGGAGACCCAGTACTTC
.	TRBJ2-6	TRBV18	TRBD1	CASSPPPTGLTGANVLTF	TGTGCCAGCTCCCCACCCCCGACAGGGCTGACTGGGGCCAACGTCCTGACTTTC
.	TRBJ2-6	TRBV11-3	.	CASSSTGGAGANVLTF	TGTGCCAGCAGCTCAACCGGGGGCGCTGGGGCCAACGTCCTGACTTTC
.	TRBJ2-3	TRBV29-1	TRBD2	CSVGLAGDRTDTQYF	TGCAGCGTTGGACTAGCGGGGGACCGCACAGATACGCAGTATTTT
.	TRBJ1-4	TRBV9	.	CASSPGTTTTNEKLFF	TGTGCCAGCAGCCCCGGGACCACCACAACTAATGAAAAACTGTTTTTT
once	TRBJ1-1	TRBV27	.	CASSLIGGTEAFF	TGTGCCAGCAGTTTGATCGGGGGCACTGAAGCTTTCTTT
.	TRBJ2-3	TRBV7-9	.	CASSLVRTPDGTDTQYF	TGTGCCAGCAGCTTAGTGCGGACCCCCGATGGCACAGATACGCAGTATTTT
.	TRBJ1-1	TRBV28	.	CASTLETGNTEAFF	TGTGCCAGCACCCTTGAGACAGGGAACACTGAAGCTTTCTTT
.	TRBJ2-3	TRBV2	TRBD2	CASKGGLASNTQYF	TGTGCCAGCAAAGGGGGACTAGCGTCGAATACGCAGTATTTT
.	TRBJ2-7	TRBV19	.	CASSRKSSYEQYF	TGTGCCAGTAGTCGGAAAAGCTCCTACGAGCAGTACTTC
.	TRBJ1-3	TRBV15	TRBD1	CATSRLGTGNRNTIYF	TGTGCCACCAGCAGACTCGGGACAGGGAATAGGAACACCATATATTTT
once	TRBJ1-1	TRBV4-1	.	CASSQENRNTEAFF	TGCGCCAGCAGCCAAGAAAACAGGAACACTGAAGCTTTCTTT
.	TRBJ2-7	TRBV18	.	CASSPIRGMYEQYF	TGTGCCAGCTCACCAATTAGGGGTATGTACGAGCAGTACTTC
.	TRBJ2-7	TRBV27	.	CASSQGRTYEQYF	TGTGCCAGCAGTCAGGGGCGCACCTACGAGCAGTACTTC
.	TRBJ1-1	TRBV27	TRBD1	CASSLSTTGGTEAFF	TGTGCCAGCAGTTTATCGACAACAGGGGGCACTGAAGCTTTCTTT
.	TRBJ1-3	TRBV5-5	.	CASSLGQTRLNSGNTIYF	TGTGCCAGCAGCTTGGGGCAGACCAGACTAAACTCTGGAAACACCATATATTTT
.	TRBJ1-1	TRBV9	.	CASSVGWAVNTEAFF	TGTGCCAGCAGCGTAGGGTGGGCCGTGAACACTGAAGCTTTCTTT
.	TRBJ2-7	TRBV27	.	CASSPSLRGEQYF	TGTGCCAGCAGTCCCTCCCTGCGGGGTGAGCAGTACTTC
.	TRBJ1-2	TRBV19	.	CASNLAGAGYGYTF	TGTGCCAGTAATTTGGCAGGGGCAGGCTATGGCTACACCTTC
.	TRBJ2-1	TRBV19	.	CATSPGTYNEQFF	TGTGCCACCTCTCCCGGGACCTACAATGAGCAGTTCTTC
.	TRBJ1-1	TRBV6-5	.	CASSYSGANTEAFF	TGTGCCAGCAGTTACTCGGGAGCGAACACTGAAGCTTTCTTT
.	TRBJ1-1	TRBV6-1	.	CASSEAGGRGAFF	TGTGCCAGCAGTGAAGCGGGAGGGAGGGGAGCTTTCTTT
.	TRBJ2-1	TRBV18	TRBD2	CASSPRLAGGPNEQFF	TGTGCCAGCTCACCACGTCTAGCGGGGGGGCCCAATGAGCAGTTCTTC
.	TRBJ1-1	TRBV3-1/TRBV3-2	TRBD1	CASSPRDRGITEAFF	TGTGCCAGCAGCCCCCGGGACAGGGGTATCACTGAAGCTTTCTTT
.	TRBJ1-3	TRBV5-8	.	CASSLGHRNTIYF	TGTGCCAGCAGCCTAGGACACAGAAACACCATATATTTT
.	TRBJ2-7	TRBV18	.	CASSRSGRSYEQYF	TGTGCCAGCTCCCGAAGTGGCCGCTCCTACGAGCAGTACTTC
.	TRBJ1-2	TRBV5-8	.	CASSLGAAYGYTF	TGTGCCAGCAGCTTGGGGGCAGCCTATGGCTACACCTTC
.	TRBJ2-7	TRBV6-2/TRBV6-3	.	CASSLTSVGDEQYF	TGTGCCAGCAGTTTGACTTCAGTGGGTGACGAGCAGTACTTC
.	TRBJ2-5	TRBV6-5	TRBD2	CASDGGGASETQYF	TGTGCCAGTGATGGCGGGGGGGCCTCAGAGACCCAGTACTTC
.	TRBJ2-7	TRBV19	.	CASSKQLIQPYEQYF	TGTGCCAGTAGTAAACAGCTCATCCAGCCCTACGAGCAGTACTTC
.	TRBJ2-1	TRBV6-6	.	CASSYPARGYNEQFF	TGTGCCAGCAGTTATCCTGCGAGGGGATACAATGAGCAGTTCTTC
.	TRBJ2-7	TRBV4-1	TRBD1	CASSQGLRDRGKNEQYF	TGCGCCAGCAGCCAAGGACTCCGGGACAGGGGAAAAAACGAGCAGTACTTC
.	TRBJ1-2	TRBV7-9	.	CASSSQDRPRWGYTF	TGTGCCAGCAGCTCCCAGGATCGGCCCCGGTGGGGCTACACCTTC